This T cell receptor beta chain came from a study of T-cell memory formation after mild COVID-19. Study-wide context: TCR clustering was largely donor specific. Study-level findings and limits: Researchers report contracting CD4+ clones mostly in CM and EM, with CD8+ clones in EMRA. Later expanders leaned toward CD4+, whereas clones contracting from day 15 to 85 were balanced CD4/CD8. Memory from before infection featured some responding clones, which suggests cross-reactive memory joined.

Germline V gives CDR1 GTSNPN, CDR2 SVGIG (reference sequence). The CDR3 has 11 amino acids. V gave up 3 bases and J gave up 1 base, with 3 bases separating them. The table lists this clonotype with many counts. The antigen is undetermined. Each CDR3 protein is one row after TCRdb ran MiXCR on the 5' RACE reads. The table shows fewer than 50,000 distinct CDR3 sequences, with roughly 7% occurring only once. The sequence came from an adult who had mild COVID-19 (a few samples of this study predate the infection). Cell type and time point are not known. Sequenced: PBMCs or a T cell subset sorted from them (not recorded which). The chain combines TRBV30 with TRBJ1-1; D unclear. The CDR3 is CAWRKNTEAFF. The CDR3 DNA is TGTGCCTGGAGAAAGAACACTGAAGCTTTCTTT.